The source of this T cell receptor beta chain is a study of blood T cell repertoires in COVID-19. Study summary: Samples of COVID-19 (acute and convalescent) were obtained from the United States, Italy and Spain. From T cells, B-cell-depleted T cells, or PBMCs came the material, which was cDNA or gDNA.

After removal of 5 bases from V and 6 bases from J, the junction contained 5 bases not matched to a gene. This CDR3 region has 12 residues. Looked up from germline, CDR1 is SGHRS and CDR2 is YFSETQ. In the original processing: Estimation of nucleated cell counts relied on the amplification of reference gene primers. Data came from immunoSEQ multiplex PCR; TCRdb stores just in-frame clones and leaves some out. V and J calls and clone size are those listed in that table; D and trimming were worked out from the DNA. The table lists around 74,000 clones, 70% to 90% of them singletons. This chain connects TRBV5-1 to TRBJ2-7, with TRBD2 matching over 7 bases. This TCR derives from a man aged 25 to 40 with acute or convalescent COVID-19. The specimen sequenced was peripheral blood. The DNA of the CDR3 is TGCGCCAGCAGTCGACCGGGGGGCGAGCAGTACTTC. It yields the protein CASSRPGGEQYF.